The following is a TCR beta chain sequence with its context. The antigen is not known. The junction shows a germline mismatch at one end, possibly a read error. From the germline J gene comes the end of the CDR3, since the read stops 3 residues before it. The data derive from a study of Tregs in tolerant kidney transplant recipients. Study findings and constraints: For some patients, primers changed over time, blocking nucleotide-level comparison. Tregs expanded with activated donor B cells seemed most donor-specific.

Some clones are missing from TCRdb's copy, which holds only in-frame ones; the method was immunoSEQ multiplex PCR. The sample has roughly 990 clones. Per the germline V gene, CDR1 is SGHDT and CDR2 is YYEEEE. This CDR3 region has 13 residues. Mixed chimerism was transient after nonmyeloablative marrow transplants from related graft donors. The material was CD4+ T cells from blood (PBMCs), obtained roughly 14 months after the transplant. The chain carries TRBV5-6 and TRBJ2-3; 7 nucleotides agree with TRBD1. This TCR derives from a human patient who received a combined kidney and bone marrow transplant. Some T cells may possibly be graft donor cells. CDR3 bases read: TGTGCCAGCAGCGCCGCCGGGACAGATCCG. Its translation is CASSAAGTDP. The whole CDR3 is CASSAAGTDPQYF.